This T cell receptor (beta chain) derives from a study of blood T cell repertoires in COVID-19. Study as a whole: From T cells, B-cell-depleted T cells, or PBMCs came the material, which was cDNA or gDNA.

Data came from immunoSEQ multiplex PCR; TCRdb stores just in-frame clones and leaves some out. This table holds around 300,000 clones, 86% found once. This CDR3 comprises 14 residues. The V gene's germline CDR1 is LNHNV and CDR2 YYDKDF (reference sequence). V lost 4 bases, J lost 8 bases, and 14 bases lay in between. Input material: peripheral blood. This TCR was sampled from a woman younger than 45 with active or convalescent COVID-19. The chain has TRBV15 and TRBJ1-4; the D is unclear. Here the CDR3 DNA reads TGTGCCACCAGCATGGTAACCCGCAGGGAAAAACTGTTTTTT. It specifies CATSMVTRREKLFF.